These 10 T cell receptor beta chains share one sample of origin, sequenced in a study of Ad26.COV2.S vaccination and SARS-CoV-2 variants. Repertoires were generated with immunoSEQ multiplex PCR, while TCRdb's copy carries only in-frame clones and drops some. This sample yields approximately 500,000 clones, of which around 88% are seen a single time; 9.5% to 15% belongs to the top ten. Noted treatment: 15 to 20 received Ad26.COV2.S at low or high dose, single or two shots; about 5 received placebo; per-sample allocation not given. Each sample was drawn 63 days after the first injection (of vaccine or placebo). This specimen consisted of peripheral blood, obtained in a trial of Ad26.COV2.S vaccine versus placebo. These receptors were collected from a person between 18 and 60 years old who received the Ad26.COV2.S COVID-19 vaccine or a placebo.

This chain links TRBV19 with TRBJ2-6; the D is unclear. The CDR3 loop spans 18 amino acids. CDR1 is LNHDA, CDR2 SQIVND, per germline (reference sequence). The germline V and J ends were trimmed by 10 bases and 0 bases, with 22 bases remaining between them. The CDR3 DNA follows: TGTGCCACCGCCCCGGACGGCCCAACATTCTCTGGGGCCAACGTCCTGACTTTC. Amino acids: CATAPDGPTFSGANVLTF. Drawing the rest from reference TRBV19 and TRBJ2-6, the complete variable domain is DGGITQSPKYLFRKEGQNVTLSCEQNLNHDAMYWYRQDPGQGLRLIYYSQIVNDFQKGDIAEGYSVSREKKESFPLTVTSAQKNPTAFYLCATAPDGPTFSGANVLTFGAGSRLTVL.

The CDR3 region has the DNA TGCAGCGTCGACACACCGGGACTAGCGGCAGACAATGAGCAGTTCTTC. Its translation: CSVDTPGLAADNEQFF. V gene TRBV29-1 combines with J gene TRBJ2-1, with 11 bases fitting TRBD2. J lost 5 bases, V lost 6 bases, and 12 bases had no gene match. The CDR3 is 16 residues long. Looked up from germline, CDR1 is SQVTM and CDR2 is ANQGSEA.

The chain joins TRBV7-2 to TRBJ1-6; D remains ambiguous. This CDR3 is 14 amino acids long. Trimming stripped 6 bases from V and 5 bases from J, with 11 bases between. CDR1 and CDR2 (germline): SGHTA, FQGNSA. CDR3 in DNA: TGTGCCAGCAGGCCAGGTATCGATAATTCACCCCTCCACTTT. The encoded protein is CASRPGIDNSPLHF.

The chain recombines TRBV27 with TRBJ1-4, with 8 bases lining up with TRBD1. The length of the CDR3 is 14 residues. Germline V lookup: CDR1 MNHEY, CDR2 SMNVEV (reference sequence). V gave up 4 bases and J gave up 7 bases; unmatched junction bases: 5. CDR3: CASSSRGRGEKLFF. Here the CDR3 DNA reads TGTGCCAGCAGTTCCAGGGGGCGCGGTGAAAAACTGTTTTTT.

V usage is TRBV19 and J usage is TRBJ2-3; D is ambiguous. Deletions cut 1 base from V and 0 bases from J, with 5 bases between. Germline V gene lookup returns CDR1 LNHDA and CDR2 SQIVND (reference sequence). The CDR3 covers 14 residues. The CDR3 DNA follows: TGTGCCAGTAGTATAGGTCCCAGCACAGATACGCAGTATTTT. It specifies CASSIGPSTDTQYF.

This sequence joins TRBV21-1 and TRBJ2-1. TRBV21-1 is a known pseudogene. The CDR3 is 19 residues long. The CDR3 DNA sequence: TGTGCCAGCAGCAAAGTCGGCAGGGAGTCGCCGATCTCCTACAATGAGCAGTTCTTC. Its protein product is CASSKVGRESPISYNEQFF.

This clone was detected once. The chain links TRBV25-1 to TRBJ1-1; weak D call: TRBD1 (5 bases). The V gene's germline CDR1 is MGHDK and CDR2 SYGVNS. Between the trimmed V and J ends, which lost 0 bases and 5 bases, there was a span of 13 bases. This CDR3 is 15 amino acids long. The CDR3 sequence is CASSEYGGVGTEAFF. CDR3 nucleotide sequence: TGTGCCAGCAGTGAATATGGGGGGGTCGGAACTGAAGCTTTCTTT.

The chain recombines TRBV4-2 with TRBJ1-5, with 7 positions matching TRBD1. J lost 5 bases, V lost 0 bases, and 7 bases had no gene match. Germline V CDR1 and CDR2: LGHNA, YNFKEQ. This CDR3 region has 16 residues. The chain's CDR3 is CASSQDGQGGYQPQHF. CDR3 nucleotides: TGTGCCAGCAGCCAAGATGGTCAGGGGGGTTATCAGCCCCAGCATTTT.

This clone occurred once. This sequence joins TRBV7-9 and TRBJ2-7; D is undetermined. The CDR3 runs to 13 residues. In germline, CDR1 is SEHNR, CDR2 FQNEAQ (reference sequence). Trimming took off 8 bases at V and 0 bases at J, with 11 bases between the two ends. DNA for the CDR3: TGTGCCAGCTGCAGCCCTACCTCCTACGAGCAGTACTTC. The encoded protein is CASCSPTSYEQYF.

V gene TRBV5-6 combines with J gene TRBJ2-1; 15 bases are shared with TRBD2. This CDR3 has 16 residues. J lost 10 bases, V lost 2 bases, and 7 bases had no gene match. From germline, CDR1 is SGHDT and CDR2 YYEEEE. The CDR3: CASSLRTSGRAWEQFF. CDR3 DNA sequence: TGTGCCAGCAGCTTAAGGACTAGCGGGAGGGCATGGGAGCAGTTCTTC.